Shown below are 28 T cell receptor beta chains from a single sample sequenced in a study of blood T cell repertoires in COVID-19. Libraries were prepared by immunoSEQ multiplex PCR; TCRdb keeps only in-frame clonotypes and omits some of them. The sample includes more than 300,000 clones, 88% of them seen just once. Sequencing input: peripheral blood. The receptors shown here come from a woman in her 70s with COVID-19, enrolled during active disease.

The sample holds a few counts of this clone. The rearrangement joins TRBV4-1 to TRBJ2-6; D is possibly TRBD1 (6 bases). This CDR3 is 18 amino acids long. Trimming removed 0 bases at V and 2 bases at J, with 14 bases between. CDR1 MGHRA and CDR2 YSYEKL come from the germline V gene. CDR3 sequence reads: CASSQEWTVSTGANVLTF. The DNA for the CDR3 is TGCGCCAGCAGCCAAGAATGGACAGTCTCAACTGGGGCCAACGTCCTGACTTTC.

The chain links TRBV5-6 to TRBJ1-3, with 8 positions matching TRBD1. The CDR3 is made up of 16 amino acids. Germline values: CDR1 SGHDT, CDR2 YYEEEE. V was pared by 2 bases and J by 2 bases, with 6 bases of the junction left unmatched. CDR3 DNA: TGTGCCAGCAGCTTTCGGACAGGGAGGGCTGGAAACACCATATATTTT. It encodes CASSFRTGRAGNTIYF.

V is TRBV7-9 and J is TRBJ1-4; perhaps TRBD1 as D (5 bases). The germline V gene encodes CDR1 SEHNR and CDR2 FQNEAQ (reference sequence). The V and J ends lost 1 base and 8 bases respectively, with 11 bases between them. This CDR3 comprises 14 residues. The CDR3 loop is CASSLGGLDEKLFF. Here the CDR3 DNA reads TGTGCCAGCAGCTTAGGGGGACTTGACGAAAAACTGTTTTTT. Based on the CDR3 plus reference TRBV7-9 and TRBJ1-4, the full variable domain is DTGVSQNPRHKITKRGQNVTFRCDPISEHNRLYWYRQTLGQGPEFLTYFQNEAQLEKSRLLSDRFSAERPKGSFSTLEIQRTEQGDSAMYLCASSLGGLDEKLFFGSGTQLSVL.

The chain has TRBV9 and TRBJ2-3; 12 nucleotides align to TRBD2. Unmatched junction bases numbered 6, after V lost 1 base and J lost 0 bases. The CDR3 sequence is 18 residues long. From germline, CDR1 is SGDLS and CDR2 YYNGEE. For the CDR3, the DNA is TGTGCCAGCAGCGTATCACTAGCGGGGGGTTCGAGCACAGATACGCAGTATTTT. Translated, it gives CASSVSLAGGSSTDTQYF.

The chain is built from TRBV13 and TRBJ1-6; D unresolved. The CDR3 sequence is 14 residues long. Trimming took 4 bases from V and 8 from J, leaving 12 bases between them. CDR1 and CDR2 (germline): PRHDT, FYEKMQ (reference sequence). The DNA for the CDR3 is TGTGCCAGCAGCTATCAGAGGCTGGATTCACCCCTCCACTTT. Translated, it gives CASSYQRLDSPLHF.

V usage is TRBV28 and J usage is TRBJ1-5; 9 nucleotides agree with TRBD1. The V and J ends lost 6 bases and 1 base, in that order; junction bases with no gene match: 4. Germline-derived CDR1 and CDR2 are MDHEN and SYDVKM. This CDR3 comprises 15 residues. The CDR3 spells CASRTGGKSNQPQHF. The CDR3 nucleotides are TGTGCCAGCAGAACAGGGGGCAAGAGCAATCAGCCCCAGCATTTT.

The rearrangement links TRBV4-1 to TRBJ2-3, with unresolved D. The CDR3 contains 13 residues. Deletions cut 4 bases from V and 4 bases from J, with 9 bases between. CDR1 is MGHRA and CDR2 is YSYEKL in the germline V gene. The DNA of the CDR3 is TGCGCCAGCAGCCGGCTGATCGCAGATACGCAGTATTTT. This sequence encodes CASSRLIADTQYF.

With regard to this clone: Other DNA sequences in this specimen translate into the identical CDR3. This chain joins TRBV24-1 and TRBJ2-5; TRBD1 aligns across 7 bases. Germline CDR1 and CDR2: KGHDR and SFDVKD. The V and J ends lost 3 bases and 1 base, in that order; junction bases with no gene match: 1. The CDR3 is 14 amino acids. The CDR3: CATSDTGAQETQYF. The CDR3 region has the DNA TGTGCCACCAGTGATACAGGGGCCCAAGAGACCCAGTACTTC.

A note on this clone: The junction departs from the called germline gene at one end, perhaps through a read error. The genes are TRBV11-3 and TRBJ2-7; 7 bases match TRBD1. Germline V CDR1 and CDR2: SGHNT, YENEEA. CDR3 length: 14 amino acids. The CDR3 protein is CASSLGDSGTTLNF. CDR3 DNA: TGTGCCAGCAGCTTAGGGGACAGTGGGACAACCCTTAACTTC.

The chain carries TRBV5-1 and TRBJ2-7, with D unresolved. With 0 bases removed from V and 0 bases from J, the gap between germline ends came to 10 bases. Looked up from germline, CDR1 is SGHRS and CDR2 is YFSETQ. The CDR3 sequence is 15 residues long. CDR3 in amino acids: CASSLVAASSYEQYF. The DNA of the CDR3 is TGCGCCAGCAGCTTGGTGGCGGCGAGCTCCTACGAGCAGTACTTC.

CDR3: CASSLGQGHGYTF. The CDR3, as DNA: TGTGCCAGCAGCCTAGGACAGGGTCATGGCTACACCTTC. The chain combines TRBV7-9 with TRBJ1-2; 8 bases are a match to TRBD1. CDR1 SEHNR and CDR2 FQNEAQ come from the germline V gene (reference sequence). This CDR3 comprises 13 residues. V gave up 5 bases and J gave up 6 bases; unmatched junction bases: 5.

This clone was recorded once. The chain uses TRBV2 and TRBJ1-1; D is uncertain. The CDR3 totals 13 residues. V was clipped by 5 bases and J by 7 bases, with 14 bases between them. Germline assignment: CDR1 SNHLY and CDR2 FYNNEI. The CDR3 reads CASSSEGGNEAFF. CDR3 sequence (DNA): TGTGCCAGCAGTTCCGAGGGAGGCAATGAAGCTTTCTTT. The whole variable domain, filled in from reference TRBV2 and TRBJ1-1, reads EPEVTQTPSHQVTQMGQEVILRCVPISNHLYFYWYRQILGQKVEFLVSFYNNEISEKSEIFDDQFSVERPDGSNFTLKIRSTKLEDSAMYFCASSSEGGNEAFFGQGTRLTVV.

The chain couples TRBV5-6 to TRBJ2-7; 7 positions match TRBD1. V gave up 3 bases and J gave up 3 bases; unmatched junction bases: 6. Germline V lookup: CDR1 SGHDT, CDR2 YYEEEE. There are 14 residues in the CDR3. The CDR3 here is CASSSWDSFYEQYF. CDR3 coding DNA: TGTGCCAGCAGCTCCTGGGACAGCTTCTACGAGCAGTACTTC.

This chain links TRBV7-2 with TRBJ2-7; 9 bases are a match to TRBD1. The CDR3 has 15 residues. Germline CDR1 SGHTA, CDR2 FQGNSA. The V segment lost 5 bases and the J segment 2 bases; nucleotides outside the gene matches: 7. Here the CDR3 reads CASSRRTGDPYEQYF. The CDR3 nucleotides are TGTGCCAGCAGCCGGAGGACAGGGGACCCCTACGAGCAGTACTTC.

This clone has a single count. The CDR3 protein is CASSSTGTGYAHEQYF. CDR3 DNA sequence: TGTGCCAGCAGCTCAACCGGGACAGGGTATGCCCACGAGCAGTACTTC. V usage is TRBV28 and J usage is TRBJ2-7; 9 positions match TRBD1. Germline-derived CDR1 and CDR2 are MDHEN and SYDVKM. There are 16 residues in the CDR3. V trimming: 6 bases; J trimming: 5 bases; junction bases outside the gene matches: 14.

This chain connects TRBV19 to TRBJ1-1; D might be TRBD1 (5 bases). Trimming stripped 4 bases from V and 3 bases from J, with 12 bases between. The germline V gene has CDR1 LNHDA and CDR2 SQIVND (reference sequence). This CDR3 spans 14 amino acids. CDR3 sequence (DNA): TGTGCCAGTAGTAGGGCCAGGGTGGACACTGAAGCTTTCTTT. This translates into CASSRARVDTEAFF.

The chain employs TRBV5-4 and TRBJ1-3; TRBD1 matches 7 bases. The CDR3 runs 15 residues. Germline assignment: CDR1 SGHNT and CDR2 YYREEE (reference sequence). Trimming removed 4 bases from V and 8 bases from J; junction bases left unmatched: 12. The CDR3 nucleotides read TGTGCCAGCAGCAAGACAGGGTCTGCTCCGGACACCATATATTTT. It specifies CASSKTGSAPDTIYF.

This sequence joins TRBV12-1 and TRBJ2-7; the D call in the table, TRBD2, was not verified against the DNA. TRBV12-1 is labeled a pseudogene. The CDR3 has 13 amino acids. The CDR3 here is CASNSGKIYEQYF. Here the CDR3 DNA reads TGTGCCAGCAACTCCGGGAAAATCTACGAGCAGTACTTC.

The V and J genes are TRBV29-1 and TRBJ2-2, with TRBD1 as a possible D gene (5 bases). This CDR3 has 11 amino acids. The V and J ends lost 3 bases and 13 bases respectively, with 12 bases between them. Germline-derived CDR1 and CDR2 are SQVTM and ANQGSEA. The CDR3 region has the DNA TGCAGCGTTGAGGAAAGGGGAAGGCTGTTTTTT. The encoded protein is CSVEERGRLFF.

The chain is built from TRBV11-2 and TRBJ1-3; 10 bases line up with TRBD1. Germline values: CDR1 SGHAT, CDR2 FQNNGV. This CDR3 is built from 15 residues. V shed 3 bases and J 4 bases; nucleotides not matched to a gene: 3. CDR3 nucleotide sequence: TGTGCCAGCAGCTTGGGGACAGGGGAGGGAAACACCATATATTTT. Amino acid sequence: CASSLGTGEGNTIYF.

The CDR3 DNA follows: TGTGCCAGCAGCTCCGAGACAGGGTTTTACAATGAGCAGTTCTTC. It encodes CASSSETGFYNEQFF. The V gene is TRBV9, the J gene TRBJ2-1; 7 bases fit TRBD1. The CDR3 has 15 residues. Trimming cost V 4 bases and J 4 bases; bases outside gene matches: 8. Germline V gives CDR1 SGDLS, CDR2 YYNGEE.

This chain links TRBV19 with TRBJ1-6, with D possibly matching TRBD1 (6 bases). V lost 5 bases and J 7 bases, leaving 15 bases between the germline ends. There are 15 residues in the CDR3. The germline V gene has CDR1 LNHDA and CDR2 SQIVND (reference sequence). In nucleotides, the CDR3 is TGTGCCAGTAGTCCTATGGACAGCATCAATTCACCCCTCCACTTT. Amino acids: CASSPMDSINSPLHF.

This chain links TRBV28 with TRBJ2-3; D gene unclear. The CDR3 is 16 amino acids. Germline CDR1 and CDR2: MDHEN and SYDVKM. V was shortened by 5 bases and J by 2 bases, with 17 bases between the two germline ends. CDR3 nucleotide sequence: TGTGCCAGCAGTCCAACCCCCCGACACCTCACAGATACGCAGTATTTT. This encodes CASSPTPRHLTDTQYF.

The chain combines TRBV12-3 or TRBV12-4 with TRBJ2-1; tentative D call: TRBD2 (6 bases). The length of the CDR3 is 11 residues. V was pared by 7 bases and J by 10 bases, with 11 bases between. The CDR3 DNA reads as TGTGCCAGCACCCGGACTAAAGAGCAGTTCTTC. Translating gives CASTRTKEQFF.

This clone appeared many times. The rearrangement links TRBV24-1 to TRBJ1-1; the D gene is possibly TRBD1 (5 bases). This CDR3 is built from 13 residues. Germline lookup yields CDR1 KGHDR and CDR2 SFDVKD. Trimming removed 3 bases at V and 7 bases at J, with 11 bases between. This CDR3 is CATSDPFTGEAFF. In DNA, the CDR3 is TGTGCCACCAGTGATCCATTTACAGGTGAAGCTTTCTTT.

The J gene is TRBJ1-4, the V gene TRBV6-6; TRBD1 aligns across 7 bases. V lost 7 bases, J lost 0 bases, and 5 bases stayed unmatched. This CDR3 region has 15 residues. Per the germline V gene, CDR1 is MNHNY and CDR2 is SVGAGI (reference sequence). Written as DNA, the CDR3 is TGTGCCAGCACCATCGACAGGGCAACTAATGAAAAACTGTTTTTT. Translation: CASTIDRATNEKLFF.

This clone was found once. The chain uses TRBV13 and TRBJ1-1; D possibly corresponds to TRBD1 (6 bases). CDR1 is PRHDT and CDR2 is FYEKMQ in the germline V gene (reference sequence). CDR3 length equals 12 residues. V lost 5 bases to trimming and J lost 5 bases, with 9 bases between them. The CDR3: CASSPQGTEAFF. The CDR3 DNA sequence: TGTGCCAGCAGCCCACAGGGAACTGAAGCTTTCTTT.

The chain recombines TRBV6-2 or TRBV6-3 with TRBJ2-7; 8 bases fit TRBD1. Germline trimming cut 5 bases from V and 3 bases from J; bases unmatched to any gene: 9. CDR1 MNHEY and CDR2 SVGEGT come from the germline V gene. The CDR3 is 15 residues long. The CDR3 DNA is TGTGCCAGCAGTAAATACGGGACAGGTTACTACGAGCAGTACTTC. Protein sequence: CASSKYGTGYYEQYF.